Listed here is a single T cell receptor (beta chain). What it recognizes is unknown. The data stem from a study of T cells in localized non-small cell lung cancer. The germline gives CDR1 GTSNPN, CDR2 SVGIG (reference sequence). V lost 0 bases and J 15 bases, leaving 15 bases between the germline ends. The CDR3 runs 12 residues. General study points: Owing to sequencing of a solitary tumor region, heterogeneity cannot be discounted. Uninvolved adjacent lung showed peak T cell clonality, exceeding tumor. In adjacent lung, a median around 55 of the top 100 tumor clones were found. Greater T cell density in blood accompanied longer overall survival.

Data came from immunoSEQ multiplex PCR; TCRdb stores just in-frame clones and leaves some out. The data show 2,500 to 3,000 clones, roughly 30% seen once. The chain couples TRBV30 to TRBJ1-3, with D hard to call. The sequence came from a woman aged 35 to 69 with stage III lung adenocarcinoma. This material consisted of lung tumor tissue, taken before any cancer treatment. The CDR3 reads CAWSVTTYTRYF. DNA for the CDR3: TGTGCCTGGAGTGTAACCACCTACACAAGATATTTT.